This T cell receptor (beta chain) was recorded in a study of persistence of HIV-infected CD4 T cells. Germline-derived CDR1 and CDR2 are MNHNS and SASEGT. The V gene lost 2 bases and the J gene lost 4 bases, with 11 bases spanning the gap. The CDR3 has 14 residues. Regarding the study as a whole: TCR oligoclonality correlated with proviral oligoclonality in the same sorted populations.

About this clone: Its matching antigen is unknown.

The immunoSEQ assay was version 4, run in survey mode. Genomic DNA was diluted to 10 ng/uL, up to about 1 ug per sample. The method was immunoSEQ multiplex PCR; TCRdb's version includes in-frame clones alone and lacks a portion of them. This table has tens of thousands of clones, 88% appearing once. Anti-CD3/anti-CD28 beads served as a nonspecific positive control stimulus. Sorting of responding CD4+ T cells relied on upregulated CD40 ligand together with CD69. For at least 4 years, plasma HIV-1 RNA was undetectable (<50 copies/mL). Donors had CD4+ T cell counts above 400 cells/uL and were CMV-seropositive.

J is TRBJ1-1 and V is TRBV6-1, with D possibly matching TRBD1 (5 bases). The TCR comes from an adult woman with HIV who was CMV-seropositive. Specimen: CD4+ T cells sorted from PBMCs after roughly 20-hour stimulation, collected from a patient who received antiretroviral therapy. CDR3 residues: CASSEQGGSTEAFF. CDR3 in DNA: TGTGCCAGCAGTGAACAGGGCGGAAGCACTGAAGCTTTCTTT.